The rows below give T cell receptor beta chains drawn from one sample of a study of blood T cell repertoires in COVID-19. Generated by immunoSEQ multiplex PCR, the TCRdb table keeps only in-frame clones and is missing some. The repertoire holds approximately 250,000 clones, with around 84% as singletons. The sample comprised peripheral blood. The receptors originated from a man in his fifties or sixties with acute or convalescent COVID-19. CDR3s include the opening cysteine and the closing phenylalanine or tryptophan. Fields, in order: V gene, J gene, clone size, D gene, CDR3 DNA, CDR3 protein. The D gene is left open where the match is weak. Rows may omit the clone size; those that give it use once, few, many or a size class.

>TRBV6-1|TRBJ2-1|.|TRBD2
TGTGCCAGCAGTTTAGCGGGACTGAAGTTCTTC
CASSLAGLKFF
>TRBV24-1|TRBJ2-5|.|TRBD2
TGTGCCACCAGTGATCCGGGACTAGCAGAGGAGACCCAGTACTTC
CATSDPGLAEETQYF
>TRBV5-1|TRBJ2-3|.|.
TGCGCCAGCAGCTTATGGGAGGTAACAGCAGATACGCAGTATTTT
CASSLWEVTADTQYF
>TRBV27|TRBJ1-5|.|TRBD1
TGTGCCAGCAGTAGGGGACAGGGCCATAGCAATCAGCCCCAGCATTTT
CASSRGQGHSNQPQHF
>TRBV27|TRBJ2-3|.|TRBD1
TGTGCCAGCAGTCAAACAGGGGACCTACTCACAGATACGCAGTATTTT
CASSQTGDLLTDTQYF
>TRBV5-4|TRBJ2-7|.|TRBD1
TGTGCCAGCAGCATCTCCGGGACAGCCGAGCAGTACTTC
CASSISGTAEQYF
>TRBV30|TRBJ2-6|.|TRBD1
TGTGCCTGGGCCGGGACAGGGGACTCTGGGGCCAACGTCCTGACTTTC
CAWAGTGDSGANVLTF
>TRBV7-9|TRBJ2-5|.|TRBD1
TGTGCCACCGGGACAGCGGAAGAAGAGACCCAGTACTTC
CATGTAEEETQYF
>TRBV29-1|TRBJ2-7|.|.
TGCAGCGTTCGGCTCCTCTCAGCCTCGACAACCTACGAGCAGTACTTC
CSVRLLSASTTYEQYF
>TRBV5-1|TRBJ1-3|.|TRBD1
TGCGCCAGCAGCCCGGGACAGCTCTACTCTGGAAACACCATATATTTT
CASSPGQLYSGNTIYF
>TRBV2|TRBJ2-7|.|.
TGTGCCAGCAGTGAAGAGTCCGGCACTAGGGCCGAGCAGTACTTC
CASSEESGTRAEQYF
>TRBV19|TRBJ2-2|.|.
TGTGCCAGTAGTATAACGTGGGCAGGGGTCGGGGAGCTGTTTTTT
CASSITWAGVGELFF
>TRBV21-1|TRBJ2-3|few|.
TGTGCCAGCAGCAAAGCGGGACAGGGATACACAGATACGCAGTATTTT
CASSKAGQGYTDTQYF
>TRBV7-2|TRBJ1-6|.|TRBD1
TGTGCCAGCAGCCAGTCGGGACAGGGGACTTCACCCCTCCACTTT
CASSQSGQGTSPLHF